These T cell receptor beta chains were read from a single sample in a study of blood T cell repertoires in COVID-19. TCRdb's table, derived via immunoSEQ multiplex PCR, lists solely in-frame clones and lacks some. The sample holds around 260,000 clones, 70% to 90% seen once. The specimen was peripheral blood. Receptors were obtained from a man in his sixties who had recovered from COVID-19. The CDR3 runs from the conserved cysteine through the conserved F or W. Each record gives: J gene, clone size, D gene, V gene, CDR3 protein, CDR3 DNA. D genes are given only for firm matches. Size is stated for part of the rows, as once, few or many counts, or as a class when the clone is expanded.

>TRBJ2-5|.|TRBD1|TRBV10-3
CAISEGGQGYETQYF
TGTGCCATCAGTGAGGGGGGACAGGGATACGAGACCCAGTACTTC
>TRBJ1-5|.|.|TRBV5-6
CASSLAGAPQHF
TGTGCCAGCAGCTTGGCCGGTGCTCCCCAGCATTTT
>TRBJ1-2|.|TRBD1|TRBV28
CASSPGTGGANGYTF
TGTGCCAGCAGTCCCGGGACAGGGGGCGCGAATGGCTACACCTTC
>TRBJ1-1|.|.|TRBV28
CASRADTEAFF
TGTGCCAGCCGAGCGGACACTGAAGCTTTCTTT
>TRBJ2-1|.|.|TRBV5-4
CASSLAGERFYNEQFF
TGTGCCAGCAGCTTGGCGGGGGAGCGCTTTTACAATGAGCAGTTCTTC
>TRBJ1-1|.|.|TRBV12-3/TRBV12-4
CASSFSFARGAFF
TGTGCCAGCAGTTTTTCTTTCGCCAGGGGAGCTTTCTTT
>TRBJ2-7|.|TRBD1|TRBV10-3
CAISGRQGAYEQYF
TGTGCCATCAGTGGACGACAGGGGGCTTACGAGCAGTACTTC
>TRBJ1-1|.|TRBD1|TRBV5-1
CASSLTGGTEAFF
TGCGCCAGCAGCCTGACAGGGGGCACTGAAGCTTTCTTT
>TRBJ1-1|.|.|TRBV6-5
CASSYSGRGWTEAFF
TGTGCCAGCAGTTACTCGGGGCGGGGATGGACTGAAGCTTTCTTT
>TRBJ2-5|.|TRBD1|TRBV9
CASSAGTGWQETQYF
TGTGCCAGCAGCGCCGGGACAGGGTGGCAAGAGACCCAGTACTTC
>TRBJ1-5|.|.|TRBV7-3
CASSLVQGQPQHF
TGTGCCAGCAGCTTAGTTCAGGGGCAGCCCCAGCATTTT
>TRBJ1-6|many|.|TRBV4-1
CASSDFDSPLHF
TGCGCCAGCAGCGACTTTGATTCACCCCTCCACTTT
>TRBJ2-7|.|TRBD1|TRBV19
CASSINRGYEQYF
TGTGCCAGTAGTATCAACAGGGGGTACGAGCAGTACTTC
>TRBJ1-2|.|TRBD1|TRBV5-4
CASSRKLGDSGYTF
TGTGCCAGCAGCCGAAAACTAGGGGACAGTGGCTACACCTTC
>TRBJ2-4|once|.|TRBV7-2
CASSLGSWGHKNIQYF
TGTGCCAGCAGCTTAGGCAGTTGGGGACACAAAAACATTCAGTACTTC
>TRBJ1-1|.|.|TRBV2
CASRVQGNTEAFF
TGTGCCAGCAGGGTTCAGGGAAACACTGAAGCTTTCTTT
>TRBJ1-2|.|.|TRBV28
CASSKTGNYGYTF
TGTGCCAGCAGTAAGACAGGAAACTATGGCTACACCTTC
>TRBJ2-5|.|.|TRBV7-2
CASSVDSSGETQYF
TGTGCCAGCAGCGTGGACAGCTCCGGAGAGACCCAGTACTTC
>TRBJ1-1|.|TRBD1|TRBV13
CASSPRDSLNTEAFF
TGTGCCAGCAGCCCCAGGGACAGCCTAAACACTGAAGCTTTCTTT
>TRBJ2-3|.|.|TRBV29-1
CSISQGTGTDTQYF
TGCAGCATTTCGCAGGGGACGGGCACAGATACGCAGTATTTT
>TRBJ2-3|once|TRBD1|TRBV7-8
CASSSPGQGALFTDTQYF
TGTGCCAGCAGCTCCCCGGGACAGGGGGCTCTGTTTACAGATACGCAGTATTTT
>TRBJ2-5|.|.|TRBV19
CASSTGGGPQETQYF
TGTGCCAGTAGTACAGGGGGAGGCCCGCAAGAGACCCAGTACTTC
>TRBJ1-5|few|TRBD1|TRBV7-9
CASSRTGGGRQPQHF
TGTGCCAGCAGCCGGACAGGGGGCGGGCGTCAGCCCCAGCATTTT
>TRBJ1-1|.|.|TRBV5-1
CASSLAGGGTEAFF
TGCGCCAGCAGCTTGGCGGGGGGTGGAACTGAAGCTTTCTTT
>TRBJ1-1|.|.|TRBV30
CAWSVLLSTEAFF
TGTGCCTGGAGTGTACTCCTGAGCACTGAAGCTTTCTTT
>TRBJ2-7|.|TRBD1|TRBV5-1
CASSLGQGSYHEQYF
TGCGCCAGCAGCTTGGGACAGGGGTCCTACCACGAGCAGTACTTC
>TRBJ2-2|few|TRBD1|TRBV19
CASSIVGTGKTGELFF
TGTGCCAGTAGTATAGTTGGGACAGGGAAAACCGGGGAGCTGTTTTTT
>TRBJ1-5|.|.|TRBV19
CASTWAEKYNQPQHF
TGTGCCAGTACTTGGGCAGAGAAGTACAATCAGCCCCAGCATTTT
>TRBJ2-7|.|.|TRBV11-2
CASSLHNSRYEQYF
TGTGCCAGCAGCTTACATAACAGCCGTTACGAGCAGTACTTC
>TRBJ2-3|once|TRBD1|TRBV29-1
CSVEARQGYHGYF
TGCAGCGTTGAAGCGAGACAGGGGTACCACGGTTATTTT
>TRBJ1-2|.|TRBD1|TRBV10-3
CAISGQGLMDGYTF
TGTGCCATCAGTGGACAGGGCCTTATGGATGGCTACACCTTC
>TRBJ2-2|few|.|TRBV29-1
CSVRLDVNTGELFF
TGCAGCGTTAGACTAGATGTAAACACCGGGGAGCTGTTTTTT
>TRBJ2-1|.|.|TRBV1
CTSSQDMASGGNEQFF
TGCACCAGCAGCCAAGATATGGCTAGCGGGGGTAATGAGCAGTTCTTC
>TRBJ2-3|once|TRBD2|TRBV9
CASSVNGLAGGTDTQYF
TGTGCCAGCAGCGTTAACGGACTAGCGGGGGGAACAGATACGCAGTATTTT
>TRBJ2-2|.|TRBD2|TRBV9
CASGASGRALSTGELFF
TGTGCCAGCGGAGCTAGCGGGAGGGCCTTGAGCACCGGGGAGCTGTTTTTT
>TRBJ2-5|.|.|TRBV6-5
CASSPQETQYF
TGTGCCAGCAGTCCTCAAGAGACCCAGTACTTC
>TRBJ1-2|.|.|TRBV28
CATLDTNYGYTF
TGTGCCACCCTGGACACTAACTATGGCTACACCTTC
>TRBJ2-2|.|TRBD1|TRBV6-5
CASTRQGPGELFF
TGTGCCAGCACCAGACAGGGGCCCGGGGAGCTGTTTTTT
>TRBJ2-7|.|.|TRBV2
CASSETRTYEQYF
TGTGCCAGCAGTGAGACACGCACCTACGAGCAGTACTTC
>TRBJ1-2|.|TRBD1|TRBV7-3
CASSLGSRQGLLGGYTF
TGTGCCAGCAGCTTAGGGAGCAGACAGGGGCTACTCGGTGGCTACACCTTC
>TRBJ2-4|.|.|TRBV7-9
CAISGTKNIQYF
TGTGCCATCTCCGGGACTAAAAACATTCAGTACTTC
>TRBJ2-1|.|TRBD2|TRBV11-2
CASSPGTSGSYNEQFF
TGTGCCAGCAGCCCTGGGACTAGCGGCTCCTACAATGAGCAGTTCTTC
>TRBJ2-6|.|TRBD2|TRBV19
CASSITRRGGFGSGANVLTF
TGTGCCAGTAGTATCACCCGGCGGGGGGGTTTCGGATCTGGGGCCAACGTCCTGACTTTC
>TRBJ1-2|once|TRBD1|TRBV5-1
CASSTQGANGYTF
TGCGCCAGCAGTACTCAGGGGGCGAATGGCTACACCTTC
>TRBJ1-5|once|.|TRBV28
CASNVRNQPQHF
TGTGCCAGCAATGTCCGTAATCAGCCCCAGCATTTT
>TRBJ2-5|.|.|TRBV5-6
CASSLGRGKETQYF
TGTGCCAGCAGCTTGGGGAGGGGAAAAGAGACCCAGTACTTC
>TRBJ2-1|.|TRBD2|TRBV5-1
CASSQAGGPNNEQFF
TGCGCCAGCAGCCAGGCGGGGGGGCCGAACAATGAGCAGTTCTTC
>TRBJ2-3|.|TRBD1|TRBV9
CASSSLGTGVDTQYF
TGTGCCAGCAGCTCCCTCGGGACAGGGGTTGATACGCAGTATTTT
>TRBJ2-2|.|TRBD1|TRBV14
CASSQPQGSTGELFF
TGTGCCAGCAGCCAGCCACAGGGGAGCACCGGGGAGCTGTTTTTT
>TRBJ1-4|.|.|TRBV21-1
CASSKGGTRTNVEKLFF
TGTGCCAGCAGCAAAGGAGGGACAAGGACAAATGTAGAAAAACTGTTTTTT
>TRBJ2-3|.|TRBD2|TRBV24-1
CATGLAGTDTQYF
TGTGCCACTGGACTAGCGGGCACAGATACGCAGTATTTT
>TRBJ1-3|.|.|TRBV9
CASSVAGARGNTIYF
TGTGCCAGCAGCGTAGCAGGGGCGCGGGGAAACACCATATATTTT
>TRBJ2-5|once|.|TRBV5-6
CASSFRDFGETQYF
TGTGCCAGCAGCTTCCGGGACTTTGGGGAGACCCAGTACTTC
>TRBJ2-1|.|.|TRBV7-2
CASSVRWGDRVRDNEQFF
TGTGCCAGCAGCGTCCGTTGGGGGGATCGGGTTAGGGACAATGAGCAGTTCTTC
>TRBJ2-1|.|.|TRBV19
CASSSQTNRYNEQFF
TGTGCCAGTAGTAGCCAGACTAATCGGTACAATGAGCAGTTCTTC